This T cell receptor beta chain was recovered during a study of CD8 T cells in ankylosing spondylitis. Study-wide findings and caveats: Disease-linked clones were reportedly significantly enriched in matched ankylosing spondylitis synovial fluid. Some of the motif variants had earlier been found in reactive arthritis patients' fluid and blood. There was a TCR beta motif, made of fewer than 10 highly homologous variants, that appeared characteristic of ankylosing spondylitis blood. Disease-associated clonotypes exhibited CD8+ identity and were relatively infrequent in peripheral blood.

This clonotype appeared many times. Antigen specificity is unknown. Scientists made TCR beta libraries using quantitative 5'-RACE with molecular barcodes. TCRdb re-analysed the 5' RACE reads in MiXCR, keeping a single row per CDR3 protein. The table includes roughly 490,000 distinct CDR3 sequences, 5.3% detected once. The V and J ends lost 0 bases and 3 bases respectively, with 12 bases between them. CDR1 and CDR2 from the germline V gene are SGHRS and YFSETQ. This CDR3 contains 15 residues. Source material: blood, either unsorted or a sorted T cell fraction (not recorded which). The chain couples TRBV5-1 to TRBJ1-1; weak D call: TRBD1 (5 bases). The receptor's source is a male donor with ankylosing spondylitis. CDR3 residues: CASSLEPGTHTEAFF. CDR3 nucleotide sequence: TGCGCCAGCAGCTTGGAGCCAGGGACGCACACTGAAGCTTTCTTT.